The present T cell receptor beta chain was sequenced within a study of human T cells and chemical hapten exposure. Study-wide context: Diphenylcyclopropenone was applied weekly to patients' scalps across the roughly 25-week study. General study findings and limits: Sensitization with DPC brought no change to TCRs above 1 in 1000 in frequency. Expanded TCRs formed significantly more large CDR3 similarity clusters than controls.

As regards this clonotype: Its cognate antigen is unknown. A read error may be the cause here, since a much bigger clone is one base away.

Trimming cost V 5 bases and J 1 base, with 12 bases left between them. The CDR3 is 15 residues long. Per germline, CDR1 SGHTA and CDR2 FQGNSA. Individual cDNA molecules had unique molecular identifiers attached to them by the library. TCRdb fed the RACE reads into MiXCR, producing one record per CDR3 protein. The sample yields about 250,000 distinct CDR3 sequences, approximately 7.5% seen once. The time point here: pre-sensitization, week 0. The sample's treatment: therapeutic diphenylcyclopropenone sensitization with weekly scalp DPC. Source: whole blood, taken in connection with sensitization to the hapten diphenylcyclopropenone (DPC). The chain links TRBV7-2 to TRBJ2-4; the D is unclear. The clonotype comes from a man aged 18 to 29 with alopecia areata. Some clones in this sample may be carry-over from other donors' samples. The CDR3 DNA follows: TGTACCAGCAGCCTAGTACTTATGGCCAAAAACATTCAGTACTTC. Protein: CTSSLVLMAKNIQYF.